Listed below are T cell receptor beta chains from one sample, sequenced in a study of cytomegalovirus exposure and HLA in healthy donors. Libraries were prepared by immunoSEQ multiplex PCR; TCRdb keeps only in-frame clonotypes and omits some of them. Of about 160,000 clones listed, 70% are singletons. Sequencing input: PBMCs. The receptor set was obtained from a man between 18 and 35 years old in good health and CMV-seropositive. Each CDR3 is given with its conserved first and last residue. D genes are given only for firm matches. Rows give clone size only sometimes, using once, few, many, or a class for an expanded clone.

V	J	size	D	CDR3	DNA
TRBV5-1	TRBJ1-2	-	-	CASSLGPDGGYTF	TGCGCCAGCAGCTTGGGCCCAGACGGGGGCTACACCTTC
TRBV11-3	TRBJ2-5	-	TRBD2	CASSFPGLEVEETQYF	TGTGCCAGCAGCTTCCCCGGACTAGAGGTTGAAGAGACCCAGTACTTC
TRBV4-1	TRBJ2-1	-	TRBD2	CASSQSERGPYNEQFF	TGCGCCAGCAGCCAATCCGAGCGGGGACCTTACAATGAGCAGTTCTTC
TRBV27	TRBJ2-1	few	TRBD2	CASSPEGSGSYNEQFF	TGTGCCAGCAGTCCCGAGGGTAGCGGGAGCTACAATGAGCAGTTCTTC
TRBV5-8	TRBJ1-4	once	-	CASGLGESNEKLFF	TGTGCCAGCGGGTTGGGGGAGTCTAATGAAAAACTGTTTTTT
TRBV13	TRBJ1-1	-	-	CASSLVGENTEAFF	TGTGCCAGCAGCTTAGTCGGGGAGAACACTGAAGCTTTCTTT
TRBV18	TRBJ2-5	-	-	CASSPPSLPQETQYF	TGTGCCAGCTCACCACCGAGTCTACCCCAAGAGACCCAGTACTTC
TRBV19	TRBJ1-5	-	-	CASSIDHNQPQHF	TGTGCCAGTAGTATAGATCACAATCAGCCCCAGCATTTT
TRBV27	TRBJ1-6	-	TRBD1	CASSLEGATSYNSPLHF	TGTGCCAGCAGTTTGGAGGGGGCGACCTCCTATAATTCACCCCTCCACTTT
TRBV27	TRBJ1-2	-	-	CASSPGRGKGGYTF	TGTGCCAGCAGTCCTGGACGGGGTAAGGGTGGCTACACCTTC
TRBV30	TRBJ1-3	-	-	CAWSRLGASGNTIYF	TGTGCCTGGAGCCGCCTGGGGGCCTCTGGAAACACCATATATTTT
TRBV10-2	TRBJ1-1	few	-	CASSPRSRVGTEAFF	TGCGCCAGCAGCCCTCGCTCGAGGGTGGGAACTGAAGCTTTCTTT
TRBV6-5	TRBJ1-5	few	-	CASARLSNQPQHF	TGTGCCAGCGCCAGGTTGAGCAATCAGCCCCAGCATTTT
TRBV5-1	TRBJ1-4	-	-	CASSSEVGVNEKLFF	TGCGCCAGCAGCTCCGAGGTAGGGGTAAACGAAAAACTGTTTTTT
TRBV28	TRBJ1-4	-	-	CASSSPVVNEKLFF	TGTGCCAGCAGTTCCCCCGTTGTCAATGAAAAACTGTTTTTT
TRBV7-8	TRBJ1-5	-	TRBD1	CASSLTGGGNQPQHF	TGTGCCAGCAGCTTAACAGGGGGTGGCAATCAGCCCCAGCATTTT
TRBV27	TRBJ1-2	few	TRBD1	CASSDRGHEEGYTF	TGTGCCAGCAGTGACAGGGGCCACGAGGAGGGCTACACCTTC
TRBV9	TRBJ1-1	once	-	CASSVKGGTEAFF	TGTGCCAGCAGCGTCAAAGGGGGAACTGAAGCTTTCTTT
TRBV7-9	TRBJ1-1	-	-	CASSLGGLSTEAFF	TGTGCCAGCAGCTTGGGGGGGCTAAGTACTGAAGCTTTCTTT
TRBV9	TRBJ1-2	-	TRBD1	CASSPGQGINGYTF	TGTGCCAGCAGCCCGGGACAGGGCATTAATGGCTACACCTTC
TRBV25-1	TRBJ1-2	-	TRBD1	CASSLQGALGYTF	TGTGCCAGCAGTCTACAGGGGGCGCTTGGCTACACCTTC
TRBV6-1	TRBJ2-2	-	-	CASIPAGWTGELFF	TGTGCCAGCATACCAGCGGGTTGGACCGGGGAGCTGTTTTTT
TRBV27	TRBJ1-5	-	-	CASSYRPGGDQPQHF	TGTGCCAGCAGTTACCGGCCTGGAGGGGATCAGCCCCAGCATTTT
TRBV6-5	TRBJ1-1	few	TRBD1	CASSYAGGTEAFF	TGTGCCAGCAGTTACGCAGGGGGCACTGAAGCTTTCTTT
TRBV10-3	TRBJ2-1	-	-	CAISESGDNEQFF	TGTGCCATCAGTGAATCAGGGGACAATGAGCAGTTCTTC
TRBV28	TRBJ1-1	-	-	CASSYDLNWNTEAFF	TGTGCCAGCAGCTACGACTTAAACTGGAACACTGAAGCTTTCTTT
TRBV4-1	TRBJ2-3	-	-	CASSQAGFDTQYF	TGCGCCAGCAGCCAAGCAGGGTTTGATACGCAGTATTTT
TRBV7-2	TRBJ2-6	-	-	CASSLGVASGANVLTF	TGTGCCAGCAGCTTAGGCGTTGCATCTGGGGCCAACGTCCTGACTTTC
TRBV19	TRBJ2-5	-	-	CASSRPGAGARETQYF	TGTGCCAGTAGTAGGCCCGGGGCAGGGGCTCGGGAGACCCAGTACTTC
TRBV23-1	TRBJ2-6	-	-	CASSPPGVAGANSGANVLTF	TGCGCCAGCAGTCCCCCCGGTGTGGCGGGGGCGAACTCTGGGGCCAACGTCCTGACTTTC
TRBV9	TRBJ2-3	-	TRBD2	CASSSHGRITDTQYF	TGTGCCAGCAGCTCCCACGGGAGGATCACAGATACGCAGTATTTT
TRBV2	TRBJ1-5	-	TRBD1	CASSRTGGLDQPQHF	TGTGCCAGCAGTCGGACAGGGGGTCTAGATCAGCCCCAGCATTTT
TRBV7-9	TRBJ1-1	-	-	CASSIPTTGNTEAFF	TGTGCCAGCAGCATCCCAACGACAGGAAACACTGAAGCTTTCTTT
TRBV7-9	TRBJ2-1	-	TRBD2	CASSATIGTSGRLYNEQFF	TGTGCCAGCAGCGCAACCATCGGGACTAGCGGGAGGCTCTACAATGAGCAGTTCTTC
TRBV5-1	TRBJ2-5	-	-	CASAGSGVGETQYF	TGCGCCAGTGCCGGATCCGGGGTGGGAGAGACCCAGTACTTC
TRBV6-1	TRBJ2-3	-	-	CASSEARGSDTQYF	TGTGCCAGCAGTGAAGCGCGAGGGTCAGATACGCAGTATTTT
TRBV2	TRBJ1-2	-	-	CASGQQANYGYTF	TGTGCCAGCGGACAGCAAGCTAACTATGGCTACACCTTC
TRBV5-4	TRBJ1-3	-	-	CASSLGAGAGNTIYF	TGTGCCAGCAGCTTGGGGGCAGGCGCAGGAAACACCATATATTTT
TRBV2	TRBJ1-1	-	TRBD1	CASRPGQSKTNTEAFF	TGTGCCAGCAGGCCGGGACAGTCAAAAACGAACACTGAAGCTTTCTTT
TRBV11-2	TRBJ1-2	few	TRBD1	CASSPMGQGAYTF	TGTGCCAGCAGCCCCATGGGACAGGGTGCCTACACCTTC
TRBV7-2	TRBJ2-5	-	TRBD2	CASSPSRGSETQYF	TGTGCCAGCAGCCCGTCGCGGGGGTCAGAGACCCAGTACTTC
TRBV10-2	TRBJ2-1	-	TRBD2	CASNPGLAGGGEQFF	TGCGCCAGCAACCCCGGGCTAGCGGGGGGCGGGGAGCAGTTCTTC
TRBV13	TRBJ2-1	-	-	CASSLAAEQFF	TGTGCCAGCAGCTTAGCCGCGGAGCAGTTCTTC
TRBV19	TRBJ1-1	-	-	CASTLPGTEAFF	TGTGCCAGTACCCTCCCCGGCACTGAAGCTTTCTTT